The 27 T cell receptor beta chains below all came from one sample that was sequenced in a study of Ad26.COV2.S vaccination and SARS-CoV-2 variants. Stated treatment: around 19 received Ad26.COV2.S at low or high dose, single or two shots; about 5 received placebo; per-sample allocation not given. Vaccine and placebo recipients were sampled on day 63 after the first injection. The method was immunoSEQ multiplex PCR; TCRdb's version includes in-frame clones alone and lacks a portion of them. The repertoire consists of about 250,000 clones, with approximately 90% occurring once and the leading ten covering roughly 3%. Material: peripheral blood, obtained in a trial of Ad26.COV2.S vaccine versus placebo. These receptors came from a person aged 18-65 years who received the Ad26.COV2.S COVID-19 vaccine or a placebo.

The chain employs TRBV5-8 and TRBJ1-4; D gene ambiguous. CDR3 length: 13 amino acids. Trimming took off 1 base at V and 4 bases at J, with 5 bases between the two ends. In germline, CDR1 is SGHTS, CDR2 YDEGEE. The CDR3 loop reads CASSLRYNEKLFF. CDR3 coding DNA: TGTGCCAGCAGCTTGAGGTATAATGAAAAACTGTTTTTT.

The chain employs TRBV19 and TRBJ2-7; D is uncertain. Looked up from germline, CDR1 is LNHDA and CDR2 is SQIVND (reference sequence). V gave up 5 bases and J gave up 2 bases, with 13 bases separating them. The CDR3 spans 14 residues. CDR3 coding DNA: TGTGCCAGTAGTGTCAAAGACGGTCCCTACGAGCAGTACTTC. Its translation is CASSVKDGPYEQYF.

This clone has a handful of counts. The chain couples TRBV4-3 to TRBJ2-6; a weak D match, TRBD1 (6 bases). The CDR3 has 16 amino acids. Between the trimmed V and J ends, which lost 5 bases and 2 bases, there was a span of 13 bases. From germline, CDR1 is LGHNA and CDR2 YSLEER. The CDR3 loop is CASSGARGTGANVLTF. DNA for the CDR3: TGCGCCAGCAGCGGGGCGAGGGGGACTGGGGCCAACGTCCTGACTTTC.

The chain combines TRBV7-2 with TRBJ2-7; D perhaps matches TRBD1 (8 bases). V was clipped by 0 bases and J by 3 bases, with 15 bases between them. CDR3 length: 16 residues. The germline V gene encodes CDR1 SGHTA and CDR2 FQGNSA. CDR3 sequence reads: CASSLAETGEGYEQYF. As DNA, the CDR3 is TGTGCCAGCAGCTTAGCTGAGACAGGGGAGGGCTACGAGCAGTACTTC.

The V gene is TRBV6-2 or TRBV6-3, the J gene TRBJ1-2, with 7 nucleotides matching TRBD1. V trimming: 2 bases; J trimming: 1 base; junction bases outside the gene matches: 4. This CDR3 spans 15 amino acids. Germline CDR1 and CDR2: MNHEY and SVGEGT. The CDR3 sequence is CASSYPGQFNYGYTF. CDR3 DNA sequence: TGTGCCAGCAGTTACCCGGGACAGTTTAACTATGGCTACACCTTC.

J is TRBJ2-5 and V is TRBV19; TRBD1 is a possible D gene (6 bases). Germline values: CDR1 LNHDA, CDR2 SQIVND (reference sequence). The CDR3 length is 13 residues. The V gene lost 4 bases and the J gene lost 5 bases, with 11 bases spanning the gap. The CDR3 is CASSKGGWETQYF. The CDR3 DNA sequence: TGTGCCAGTAGTAAAGGGGGTTGGGAGACCCAGTACTTC. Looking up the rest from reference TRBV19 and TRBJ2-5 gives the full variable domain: DGGITQSPKYLFRKEGQNVTLSCEQNLNHDAMYWYRQDPGQGLRLIYYSQIVNDFQKGDIAEGYSVSREKKESFPLTVTSAQKNPTAFYLCASSKGGWETQYFGPGTRLLVL.

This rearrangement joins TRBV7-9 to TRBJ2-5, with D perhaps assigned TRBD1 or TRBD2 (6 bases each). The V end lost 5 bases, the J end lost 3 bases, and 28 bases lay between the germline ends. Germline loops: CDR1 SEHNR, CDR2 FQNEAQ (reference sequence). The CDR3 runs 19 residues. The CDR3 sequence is CASSRALQGRDAGKETQYF. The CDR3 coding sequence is TGTGCCAGCAGCCGGGCACTGCAGGGGCGTGACGCGGGGAAAGAGACCCAGTACTTC. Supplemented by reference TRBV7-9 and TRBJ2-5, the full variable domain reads DTGVSQNPRHKITKRGQNVTFRCDPISEHNRLYWYRQTLGQGPEFLTYFQNEAQLEKSRLLSDRFSAERPKGSFSTLEIQRTEQGDSAMYLCASSRALQGRDAGKETQYFGPGTRLLVL.

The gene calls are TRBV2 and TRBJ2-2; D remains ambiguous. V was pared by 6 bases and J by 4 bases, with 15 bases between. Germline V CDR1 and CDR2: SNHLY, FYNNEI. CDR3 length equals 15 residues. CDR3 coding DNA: TGTGCCAGCAGACCGGACGGTAGGATCACCGGGGAGCTGTTTTTT. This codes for CASRPDGRITGELFF.

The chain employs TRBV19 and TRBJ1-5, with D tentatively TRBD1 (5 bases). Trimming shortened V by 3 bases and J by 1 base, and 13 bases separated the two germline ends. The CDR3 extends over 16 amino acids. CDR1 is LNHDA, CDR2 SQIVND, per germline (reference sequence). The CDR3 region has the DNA TGTGCCAGTAGTATCCTTTCGACAGTAAGCAATCAGCCCCAGCATTTT. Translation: CASSILSTVSNQPQHF.

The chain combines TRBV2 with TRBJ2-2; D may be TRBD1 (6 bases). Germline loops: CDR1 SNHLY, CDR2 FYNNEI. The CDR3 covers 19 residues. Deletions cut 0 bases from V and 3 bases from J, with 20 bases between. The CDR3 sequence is CASSEALVAGEKDTGELFF. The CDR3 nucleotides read TGTGCCAGCAGTGAAGCGCTTGTGGCAGGGGAGAAGGACACCGGGGAGCTGTTTTTT.

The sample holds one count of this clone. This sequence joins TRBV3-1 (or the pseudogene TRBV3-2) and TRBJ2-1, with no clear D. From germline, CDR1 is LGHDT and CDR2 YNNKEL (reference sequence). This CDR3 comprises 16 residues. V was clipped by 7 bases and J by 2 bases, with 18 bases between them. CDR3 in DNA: TGTGCCAGCACCAGAGATGGGGTGTTTGCCTACAATGAGCAGTTCTTC. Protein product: CASTRDGVFAYNEQFF.

DNA of the CDR3: TGTGCCAGCAGTTACTCTCCGGGTTTGTCCTACGAGCAGTACGTC. Protein sequence: CASSYSPGLSYEQYV. This chain connects TRBV6-2 or TRBV6-3 to TRBJ2-7; D is uncertain. Germline CDR1 reads MNHEY; CDR2 reads SVGEGT. The V gene lost 0 bases and the J gene lost 1 base, with 10 bases spanning the gap. The CDR3 runs to 15 residues.

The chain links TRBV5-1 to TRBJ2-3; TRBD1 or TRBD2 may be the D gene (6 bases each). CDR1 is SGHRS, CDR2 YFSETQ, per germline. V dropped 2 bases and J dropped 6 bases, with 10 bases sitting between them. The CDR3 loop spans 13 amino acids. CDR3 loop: CASSFRGGDTQYF. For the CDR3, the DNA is TGCGCCAGCAGCTTCAGGGGAGGCGATACGCAGTATTTT.

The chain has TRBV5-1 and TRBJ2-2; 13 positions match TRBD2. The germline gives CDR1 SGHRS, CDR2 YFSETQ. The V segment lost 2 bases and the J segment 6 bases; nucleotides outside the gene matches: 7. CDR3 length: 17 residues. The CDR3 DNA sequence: TGCGCCAGCAGCTTTACTAGCGGGAGGGACTTAGCCGGGGAGCTGTTTTTT. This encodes CASSFTSGRDLAGELFF. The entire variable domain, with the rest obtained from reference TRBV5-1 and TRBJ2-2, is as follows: KAGVTQTPRYLIKTRGQQVTLSCSPISGHRSVSWYQQTPGQGLQFLFEYFSETQRNKGNFPGRFSGRQFSNSRSEMNVSTLELGDSALYLCASSFTSGRDLAGELFFGEGSRLTVL.

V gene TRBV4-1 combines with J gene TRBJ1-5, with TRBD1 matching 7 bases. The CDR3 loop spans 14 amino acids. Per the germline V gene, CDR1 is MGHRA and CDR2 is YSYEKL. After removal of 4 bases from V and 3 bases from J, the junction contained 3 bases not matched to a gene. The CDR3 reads CASSRDSTNQPQHF. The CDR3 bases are TGCGCCAGCAGCCGGGACAGTACCAATCAGCCCCAGCATTTT.

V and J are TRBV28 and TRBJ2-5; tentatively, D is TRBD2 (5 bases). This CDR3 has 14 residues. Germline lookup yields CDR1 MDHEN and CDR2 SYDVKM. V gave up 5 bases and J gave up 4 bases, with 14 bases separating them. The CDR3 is CASSGQAGSETQYF. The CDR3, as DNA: TGTGCCAGCAGTGGCCAGGCGGGCTCAGAGACCCAGTACTTC.

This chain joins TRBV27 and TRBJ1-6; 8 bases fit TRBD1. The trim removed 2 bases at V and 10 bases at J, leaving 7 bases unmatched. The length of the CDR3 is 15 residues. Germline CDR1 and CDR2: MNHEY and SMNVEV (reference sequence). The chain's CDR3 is CASSLLDRGGSPLHF. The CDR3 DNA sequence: TGTGCCAGCAGTTTACTAGACAGGGGAGGATCACCCCTCCACTTT.

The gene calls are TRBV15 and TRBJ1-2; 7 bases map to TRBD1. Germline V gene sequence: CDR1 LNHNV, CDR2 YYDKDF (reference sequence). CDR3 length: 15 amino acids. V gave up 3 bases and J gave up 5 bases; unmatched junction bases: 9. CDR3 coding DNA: TGTGCCACCAGCAGGCGTACCCGGGACAGATATGGCTACACCTTC. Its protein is CATSRRTRDRYGYTF.

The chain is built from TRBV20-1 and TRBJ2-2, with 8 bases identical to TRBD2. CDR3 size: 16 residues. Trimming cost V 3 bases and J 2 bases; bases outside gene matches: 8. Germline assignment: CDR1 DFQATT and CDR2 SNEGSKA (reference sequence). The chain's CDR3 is CSASLGLAGNTGELFF. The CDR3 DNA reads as TGCAGTGCTAGTTTGGGGCTAGCGGGTAACACCGGGGAGCTGTTTTTT.

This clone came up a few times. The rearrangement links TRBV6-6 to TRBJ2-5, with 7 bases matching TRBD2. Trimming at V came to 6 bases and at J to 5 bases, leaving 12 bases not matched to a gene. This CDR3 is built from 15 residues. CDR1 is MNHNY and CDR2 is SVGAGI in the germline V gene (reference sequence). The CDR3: CASRHLADLPETQYF. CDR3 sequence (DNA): TGTGCCAGCAGGCACCTAGCGGACCTACCCGAGACCCAGTACTTC.

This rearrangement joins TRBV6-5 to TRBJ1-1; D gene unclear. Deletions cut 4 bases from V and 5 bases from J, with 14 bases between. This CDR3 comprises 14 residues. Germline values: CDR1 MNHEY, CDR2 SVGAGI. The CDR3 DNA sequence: TGTGCCAGCAGTTCCCCGGGCATGAGGACTGAAGCTTTCTTT. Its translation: CASSSPGMRTEAFF.

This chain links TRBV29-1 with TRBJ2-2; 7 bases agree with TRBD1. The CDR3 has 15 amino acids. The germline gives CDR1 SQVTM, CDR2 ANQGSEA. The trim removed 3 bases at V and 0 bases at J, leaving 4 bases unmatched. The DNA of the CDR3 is TGCAGCGTTGAGCTACAGGGGACGAACACCGGGGAGCTGTTTTTT. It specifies CSVELQGTNTGELFF.

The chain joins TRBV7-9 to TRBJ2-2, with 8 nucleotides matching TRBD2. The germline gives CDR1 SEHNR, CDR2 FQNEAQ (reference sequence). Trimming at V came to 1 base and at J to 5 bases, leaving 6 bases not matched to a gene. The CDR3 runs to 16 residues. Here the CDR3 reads CASSLGSGGGTGELFF. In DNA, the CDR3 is TGTGCCAGCAGCTTAGGAAGCGGGGGCGGGACCGGGGAGCTGTTTTTT.

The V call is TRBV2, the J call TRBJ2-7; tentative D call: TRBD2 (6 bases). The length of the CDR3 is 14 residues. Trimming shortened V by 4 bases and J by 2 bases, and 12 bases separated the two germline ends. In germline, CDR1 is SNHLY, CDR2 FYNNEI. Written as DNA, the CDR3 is TGTGCCAGCAGTGGGGGCGGGGATACCTACGAGCAGTACGTC. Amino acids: CASSGGGDTYEQYV.

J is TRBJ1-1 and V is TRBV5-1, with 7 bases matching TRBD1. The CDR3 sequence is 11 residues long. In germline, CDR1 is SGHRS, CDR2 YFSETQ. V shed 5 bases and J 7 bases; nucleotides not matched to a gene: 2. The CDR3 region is CASRGTVEAFF. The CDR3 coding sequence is TGCGCCAGCAGAGGGACAGTTGAAGCTTTCTTT.

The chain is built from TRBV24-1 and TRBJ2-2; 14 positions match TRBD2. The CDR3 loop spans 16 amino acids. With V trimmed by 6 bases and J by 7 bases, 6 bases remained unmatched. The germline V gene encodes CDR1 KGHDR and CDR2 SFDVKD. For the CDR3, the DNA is TGTGCCACCAGTCGACTAGCGGGGGGGCCAAGCGGGGAGCTGTTTTTT. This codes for CATSRLAGGPSGELFF.

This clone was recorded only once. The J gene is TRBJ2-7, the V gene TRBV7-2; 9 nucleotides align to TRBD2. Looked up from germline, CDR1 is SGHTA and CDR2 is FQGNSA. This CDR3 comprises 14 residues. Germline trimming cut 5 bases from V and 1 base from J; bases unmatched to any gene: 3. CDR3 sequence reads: CASSVSGRSYEQYV. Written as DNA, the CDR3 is TGTGCCAGCAGCGTTAGCGGGAGATCCTACGAGCAGTACGTC.